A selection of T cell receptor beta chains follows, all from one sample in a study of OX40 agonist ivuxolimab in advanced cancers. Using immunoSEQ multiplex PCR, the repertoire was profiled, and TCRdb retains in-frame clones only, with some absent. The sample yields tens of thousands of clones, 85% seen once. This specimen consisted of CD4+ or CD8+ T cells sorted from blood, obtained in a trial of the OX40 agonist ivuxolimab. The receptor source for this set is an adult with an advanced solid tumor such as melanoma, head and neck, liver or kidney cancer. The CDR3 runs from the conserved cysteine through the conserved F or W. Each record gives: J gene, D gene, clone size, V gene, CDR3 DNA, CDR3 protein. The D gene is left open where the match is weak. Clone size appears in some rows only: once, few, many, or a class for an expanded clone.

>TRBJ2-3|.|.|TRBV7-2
TGTGCCAGCAGACTAGTAGGAGGACAGATCACAGATACGCAGTATTTT
CASRLVGGQITDTQYF
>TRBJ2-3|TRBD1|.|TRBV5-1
TGCGCCAGCAGCTTTTCCGGGACAGGCACAGATACGCAGTATTTT
CASSFSGTGTDTQYF
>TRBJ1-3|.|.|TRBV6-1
TGTGCCAGCAGCCCCGGGAGCTCTGGAAACACCATATATTTT
CASSPGSSGNTIYF
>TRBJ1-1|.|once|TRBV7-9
TGTGCCAGCAGCTTATTTGTATCAGGGTCAGAAGCTTTCTTT
CASSLFVSGSEAFF
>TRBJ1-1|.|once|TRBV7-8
TGTGCCAGCAGCTTACGGGATCTCACTGAAGCTTTCTTT
CASSLRDLTEAFF
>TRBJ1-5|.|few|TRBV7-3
TGTGCCAGCAGCTTAAGAAAAAACCGGGACACCGGGCAGCCCCAGCATTTT
CASSLRKNRDTGQPQHF
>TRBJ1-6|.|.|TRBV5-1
TGCGCCAGCAGCTTGGCCCTGGCAGGGAATTCACCCCTCCACTTT
CASSLALAGNSPLHF
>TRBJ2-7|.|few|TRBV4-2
TGTGCCAGCAGCCAAGCCAAGGGGGACTCCTACGAGCAGTACTTC
CASSQAKGDSYEQYF
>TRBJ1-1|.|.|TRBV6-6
TGTGCCAGCAGTTACGGGAGGGGAACTGAAGCTTTCTTT
CASSYGRGTEAFF
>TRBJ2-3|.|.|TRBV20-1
TGCAGTGCTAGGGCCCTGGCGCAGTATTTT
CSARALAQYF
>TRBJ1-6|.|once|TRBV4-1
TGCGCCAGCAGCCAAGATGTCGGGAGCTCCTATAATTCACCCCTCCACTTT
CASSQDVGSSYNSPLHF
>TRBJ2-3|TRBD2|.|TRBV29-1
TGCAGCGTCCGTAGCGGGGGGAGCACAGATACGCAGTATTTT
CSVRSGGSTDTQYF
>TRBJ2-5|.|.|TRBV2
TGTGCCAGCAGTGAAGAGGGGCGGGAGACCCAGTACTTC
CASSEEGRETQYF
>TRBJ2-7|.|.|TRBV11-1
TGTGCCAGCAGCTTAGTATCGGACTTCTCCTACGAGCAGTACTTC
CASSLVSDFSYEQYF
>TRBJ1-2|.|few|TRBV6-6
TGTGCCAGCAGTTCCGCAGGGAACTATGGCTACACCTTC
CASSSAGNYGYTF
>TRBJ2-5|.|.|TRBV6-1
TGTGCCAGTTTAAGAGGGGGGGCTGAAGAGACCCAGTACTTC
CASLRGGAEETQYF
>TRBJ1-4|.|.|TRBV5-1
TGCGCCAGCAGCTTGGCCACAGGGAGAGGCGAAAAACTGTTTTTT
CASSLATGRGEKLFF
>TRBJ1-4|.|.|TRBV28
TGTGCCAGCAGTCATTTAGGACAGCTTGAAAAACTGTTTTTT
CASSHLGQLEKLFF
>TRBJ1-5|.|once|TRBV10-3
TGTGCCATCAGTGAATGGGCCGGAAGCTCAAACAATCAGCCCCAGCATTTT
CAISEWAGSSNNQPQHF
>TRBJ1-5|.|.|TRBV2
TGTGCCAGCAGTAAAACTGAAATGGGTCAGCCCCAGCATTTT
CASSKTEMGQPQHF
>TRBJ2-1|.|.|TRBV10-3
TGTGCCATCAGTGAGTCAGGAGGGGGAGCGGGCCGCTACAATGAGCAGTTCTTC
CAISESGGGAGRYNEQFF
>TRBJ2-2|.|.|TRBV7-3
TGTGCCAGCAGCCCCTTGGGATATTCGAACACCGGGGAGCTGTTTTTT
CASSPLGYSNTGELFF
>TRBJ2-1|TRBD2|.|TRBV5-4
TGTGCCAGCAGCCCGGGACTAGCGGGGAGCTCCTACAATGAGCAGTTCTTC
CASSPGLAGSSYNEQFF
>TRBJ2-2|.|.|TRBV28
TGTGCCAGCAGTTTGGGAGGCGGAATAACCGGGGAGCTGTTTTTT
CASSLGGGITGELFF
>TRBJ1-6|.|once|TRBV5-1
TGCGCCAGCAGTTCACAGAGCGGGTCACCCCTCCACTTT
CASSSQSGSPLHF
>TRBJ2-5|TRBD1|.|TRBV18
TGTGCCAGCTCGCTGAGAAGGGACAGCCAAGAGACCCAGTACTTC
CASSLRRDSQETQYF
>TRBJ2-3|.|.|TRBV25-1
TGTGCCAGCGTCTCGGGGTACACAGATACGCAGTATTTT
CASVSGYTDTQYF
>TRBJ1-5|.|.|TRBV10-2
TGCGCCAGCAGGGCGAATAGCAATCAGCCCCAGCATTTT
CASRANSNQPQHF
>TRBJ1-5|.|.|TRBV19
TGTGCCAGTAGTATAGACAGAGGACAGCCCCAGCATTTT
CASSIDRGQPQHF